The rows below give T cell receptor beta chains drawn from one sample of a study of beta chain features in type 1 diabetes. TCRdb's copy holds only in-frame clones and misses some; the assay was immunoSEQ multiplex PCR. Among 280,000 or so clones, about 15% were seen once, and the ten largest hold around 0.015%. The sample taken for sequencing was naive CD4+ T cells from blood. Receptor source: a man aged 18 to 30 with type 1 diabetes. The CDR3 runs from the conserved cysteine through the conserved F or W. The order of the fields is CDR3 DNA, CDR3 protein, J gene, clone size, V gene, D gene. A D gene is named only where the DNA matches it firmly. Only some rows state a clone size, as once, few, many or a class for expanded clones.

CDR3 DNA: TGTGCCAGCAGCGTAAGCGGATACTACAATGAGCAGTTCTTC; CDR3 protein: CASSVSGYYNEQFF; J gene: TRBJ2-1; clone size: few; V gene: TRBV9; D gene: NA
CDR3 DNA: TGTGCCAGTAGTATGCGGGATTCACCCCTCCACTTT; CDR3 protein: CASSMRDSPLHF; J gene: TRBJ1-6; clone size: NA; V gene: TRBV19; D gene: NA
CDR3 DNA: TGCGCCAGCAGCCGACTCCCACGGGACAGGGGAAGTGGCTACACCTTC; CDR3 protein: CASSRLPRDRGSGYTF; J gene: TRBJ1-2; clone size: NA; V gene: TRBV4-1; D gene: TRBD1
CDR3 DNA: TGTGCCAGTAGCCGGGACTTGGGCTCCTACAATGAGCAGTTCTTC; CDR3 protein: CASSRDLGSYNEQFF; J gene: TRBJ2-1; clone size: NA; V gene: TRBV19; D gene: NA
CDR3 DNA: TGCGCCAGCAGCTTGGAAGCGGGGGCTAGCACAGATACGCAGTATTTT; CDR3 protein: CASSLEAGASTDTQYF; J gene: TRBJ2-3; clone size: NA; V gene: TRBV5-1; D gene: TRBD2
CDR3 DNA: TGTGCCAGCAGCTTAGGTTTAGCGGGGGGGCAAGAGACCCAGTACTTC; CDR3 protein: CASSLGLAGGQETQYF; J gene: TRBJ2-5; clone size: NA; V gene: TRBV7-2; D gene: TRBD2
CDR3 DNA: TGTGCCAGCAGTTCCCCCCGGACTGGAATAGCGCAGTATTTT; CDR3 protein: CASSSPRTGIAQYF; J gene: TRBJ2-3; clone size: NA; V gene: TRBV6-5; D gene: NA
CDR3 DNA: TGCGCCAGCAGCTTGGGATGGACCGGAGCGGGAGGGCCCGGTGAGCAGTTCTTC; CDR3 protein: CASSLGWTGAGGPGEQFF; J gene: TRBJ2-1; clone size: few; V gene: TRBV5-1; D gene: TRBD2
CDR3 DNA: TGTGCCAGTACAGGGGTGGACACTGAAGCTTTCTTT; CDR3 protein: CASTGVDTEAFF; J gene: TRBJ1-1; clone size: NA; V gene: TRBV6-5; D gene: TRBD1
CDR3 DNA: TGTGCCAGCAGTTTATCACAGCTGAATCGGCCCCAGCATTTT; CDR3 protein: CASSLSQLNRPQHF; J gene: TRBJ1-5; clone size: few; V gene: TRBV28; D gene: NA
CDR3 DNA: TGTGCCAGCACCCTAGGACAGGGAACAGATACGCAGTATTTT; CDR3 protein: CASTLGQGTDTQYF; J gene: TRBJ2-3; clone size: NA; V gene: TRBV7-2; D gene: TRBD1
CDR3 DNA: TGCAGTGCAGACGACACCTATGGCTACACCTTC; CDR3 protein: CSADDTYGYTF; J gene: TRBJ1-2; clone size: NA; V gene: TRBV20-1; D gene: NA
CDR3 DNA: TGTGCCAGCAGCTCATATCGGGACACTCCCTACGAGCAGTACTTC; CDR3 protein: CASSSYRDTPYEQYF; J gene: TRBJ2-7; clone size: NA; V gene: TRBV5-6; D gene: NA
CDR3 DNA: TGTGCCAGCAGCGGTACTGGCGGGATACGTGAGCAGTTCTTC; CDR3 protein: CASSGTGGIREQFF; J gene: TRBJ2-1; clone size: few; V gene: TRBV7-2; D gene: NA
CDR3 DNA: TGCGCCAGCAGCCAAGGATTGACAGGGATAGGTGGAAACACCATATATTTT; CDR3 protein: CASSQGLTGIGGNTIYF; J gene: TRBJ1-3; clone size: NA; V gene: TRBV4-3; D gene: TRBD1
CDR3 DNA: TGTGCCAGTAGTTTGGGACAGGGGGGAAATGGCTACACCTTC; CDR3 protein: CASSLGQGGNGYTF; J gene: TRBJ1-2; clone size: few; V gene: TRBV19; D gene: TRBD1
CDR3 DNA: TGTGCCAGCAGCCCTAGGCGACAGCTTACTAATCAGCCCCAGCATTTT; CDR3 protein: CASSPRRQLTNQPQHF; J gene: TRBJ1-5; clone size: few; V gene: TRBV7-8; D gene: NA
CDR3 DNA: TGCAGCGCGTCGGGACTAGCGGCCTACGAGCAGTACTTC; CDR3 protein: CSASGLAAYEQYF; J gene: TRBJ2-7; clone size: many; V gene: TRBV29-1; D gene: TRBD2
CDR3 DNA: TGTGCCAGCAGCGTAGCTAGCGGGCGAGGGTACAATGAGCAGTTCTTC; CDR3 protein: CASSVASGRGYNEQFF; J gene: TRBJ2-1; clone size: few; V gene: TRBV9; D gene: TRBD2
CDR3 DNA: TGTGCCAGCAGCCCCAGGGGGAAGGACACCGGGGAGCTGTTTTTT; CDR3 protein: CASSPRGKDTGELFF; J gene: TRBJ2-2; clone size: NA; V gene: TRBV14; D gene: TRBD1
CDR3 DNA: TGTGCCAGCAGTGAATATAACAGGGGTACAGATACGCAGTATTTT; CDR3 protein: CASSEYNRGTDTQYF; J gene: TRBJ2-3; clone size: NA; V gene: TRBV25-1; D gene: TRBD1
CDR3 DNA: TGTGCCAGCATTCAACAGGGGGCGAAAGGCTACACCTTC; CDR3 protein: CASIQQGAKGYTF; J gene: TRBJ1-2; clone size: NA; V gene: TRBV6-5; D gene: TRBD1
CDR3 DNA: TGTGCCAGCTCACCACGGGGACTAGCTAACTATGGCTACACCTTC; CDR3 protein: CASSPRGLANYGYTF; J gene: TRBJ1-2; clone size: few; V gene: TRBV18; D gene: NA
CDR3 DNA: TGTGCCAGCAGCTTAAGGGCGGGGGCCTACACCGGGGAGCTGTTTTTT; CDR3 protein: CASSLRAGAYTGELFF; J gene: TRBJ2-2; clone size: NA; V gene: TRBV7-2; D gene: NA
CDR3 DNA: TGTGCCTGTTCCCGGGGGGTTCAAGAGACCCAGTACTTC; CDR3 protein: CACSRGVQETQYF; J gene: TRBJ2-5; clone size: NA; V gene: TRBV30; D gene: TRBD2
CDR3 DNA: TGTGCCAGCAGCTTACAGGGGTACGATGGCTACACCTTC; CDR3 protein: CASSLQGYDGYTF; J gene: TRBJ1-2; clone size: few; V gene: TRBV7-6; D gene: NA
CDR3 DNA: TGCGCCAGCACCGGGGACAGGGGCACAGATACGCAGTATTTT; CDR3 protein: CASTGDRGTDTQYF; J gene: TRBJ2-3; clone size: NA; V gene: TRBV5-1; D gene: TRBD1
CDR3 DNA: TGCAGCGCCGGGACAGCCAATGGCTACACCTTC; CDR3 protein: CSAGTANGYTF; J gene: TRBJ1-2; clone size: few; V gene: TRBV29-1; D gene: TRBD1
CDR3 DNA: TGTGCCAGCAGCAGAACAGCTACGAACACCGGGGAGCTGTTTTTT; CDR3 protein: CASSRTATNTGELFF; J gene: TRBJ2-2; clone size: few; V gene: TRBV7-2; D gene: NA
CDR3 DNA: TGTGCCAGCAGGTTTGATTCTATATACGAGCAGTACTTC; CDR3 protein: CASRFDSIYEQYF; J gene: TRBJ2-7; clone size: few; V gene: TRBV2; D gene: NA
CDR3 DNA: TGTGCCAGCAGGACGGGTGCTAGCACAGATACGCAGTATTTT; CDR3 protein: CASRTGASTDTQYF; J gene: TRBJ2-3; clone size: NA; V gene: TRBV6-4; D gene: NA
CDR3 DNA: TGTGCCAGCAGTTTATTGGGACAGGGAGGGACTGAAGCTTTCTTT; CDR3 protein: CASSLLGQGGTEAFF; J gene: TRBJ1-1; clone size: few; V gene: TRBV27; D gene: TRBD1
CDR3 DNA: TGTGCCAGCAGCCCCCGGCTAGCGGGGGGCAACACAGATACGCAGTATTTT; CDR3 protein: CASSPRLAGGNTDTQYF; J gene: TRBJ2-3; clone size: NA; V gene: TRBV7-2; D gene: TRBD2
CDR3 DNA: TGCGCCAGCAGCTTGTGGACAGGCTATGGCTACACCTTC; CDR3 protein: CASSLWTGYGYTF; J gene: TRBJ1-2; clone size: NA; V gene: TRBV5-1; D gene: TRBD1
CDR3 DNA: TGCGCCAGCAGCTTGCGGGGTTCGGACTACGAGCAGTACTTC; CDR3 protein: CASSLRGSDYEQYF; J gene: TRBJ2-7; clone size: NA; V gene: TRBV5-1; D gene: NA
CDR3 DNA: TGTGCCAGCAGCTTAGGCGGTGGAATCTACGAGCAGTACTTC; CDR3 protein: CASSLGGGIYEQYF; J gene: TRBJ2-7; clone size: NA; V gene: TRBV7-9; D gene: NA
CDR3 DNA: TGTGCCAGCAGAGGGACTAGCAATCGGGGGACCCAGTACTTC; CDR3 protein: CASRGTSNRGTQYF; J gene: TRBJ2-5; clone size: NA; V gene: TRBV27; D gene: TRBD2
CDR3 DNA: TGTGCCTGGAGTGTGACACGGCAAGATGTAGCCAAAAACATTCAGTACTTC; CDR3 protein: CAWSVTRQDVAKNIQYF; J gene: TRBJ2-4; clone size: few; V gene: TRBV30; D gene: NA
CDR3 DNA: TGTGCCAGCAGCTTAGAAGGCAGGGGGCGTTTCAGTGAGCAGTTCTTC; CDR3 protein: CASSLEGRGRFSEQFF; J gene: TRBJ2-1; clone size: NA; V gene: TRBV11-2; D gene: TRBD1
CDR3 DNA: TGTGCCAGCAGTTTAAGTCCCGGCAGGATCGGTCCCACCTACGAGCAGTACTTC; CDR3 protein: CASSLSPGRIGPTYEQYF; J gene: TRBJ2-7; clone size: NA; V gene: TRBV28; D gene: NA
CDR3 DNA: TGTGCCAGCAGGCAACAGAACTATGGCTACACCTTC; CDR3 protein: CASRQQNYGYTF; J gene: TRBJ1-2; clone size: few; V gene: TRBV6-1; D gene: NA
CDR3 DNA: TGTGCCAGCAAAACAGGGGACACAGATACGCAGTATTTT; CDR3 protein: CASKTGDTDTQYF; J gene: TRBJ2-3; clone size: NA; V gene: TRBV4-2; D gene: TRBD1
CDR3 DNA: TGTGCCTGGACCCATGGACAGGGCTATGGCTACACCTTC; CDR3 protein: CAWTHGQGYGYTF; J gene: TRBJ1-2; clone size: NA; V gene: TRBV30; D gene: TRBD1
CDR3 DNA: TGTGCCAGCAGCTTGGGGGGACAGCCAAGTCAGCCCCAGCATTTT; CDR3 protein: CASSLGGQPSQPQHF; J gene: TRBJ1-5; clone size: few; V gene: TRBV5-4; D gene: TRBD1
CDR3 DNA: TGCGCCAGCAGCTTGGGACCGGGAGATACGCAGTATTTT; CDR3 protein: CASSLGPGDTQYF; J gene: TRBJ2-3; clone size: NA; V gene: TRBV5-1; D gene: NA
CDR3 DNA: TGCGCCAGCGCGGGTAGCTCCTACAATGAGCAGTTCTTC; CDR3 protein: CASAGSSYNEQFF; J gene: TRBJ2-1; clone size: NA; V gene: TRBV5-1; D gene: NA
CDR3 DNA: TGTGCCAGTACCCACCAGGGGGCAGGGAACATTCAGTACTTC; CDR3 protein: CASTHQGAGNIQYF; J gene: TRBJ2-4; clone size: NA; V gene: TRBV19; D gene: TRBD1
CDR3 DNA: TGTGCCAGCACTAAGCATAGCAATCAGCCCCAGCATTTT; CDR3 protein: CASTKHSNQPQHF; J gene: TRBJ1-5; clone size: NA; V gene: TRBV6-1; D gene: NA
CDR3 DNA: TGTGCCAGCAGTCTACGACAGGGATCCTCCTACGAGCAGTACTTC; CDR3 protein: CASSLRQGSSYEQYF; J gene: TRBJ2-7; clone size: NA; V gene: TRBV25-1; D gene: TRBD1
CDR3 DNA: TGTGCCAGCAGCTCTACAGGGAGCACTGAAGCTTTCTTT; CDR3 protein: CASSSTGSTEAFF; J gene: TRBJ1-1; clone size: few; V gene: TRBV5-4; D gene: NA
CDR3 DNA: TGTGCCAGCAGCTTAGTACGGACGGACTACTCCTACGAGCAGTACTTC; CDR3 protein: CASSLVRTDYSYEQYF; J gene: TRBJ2-7; clone size: few; V gene: TRBV11-2; D gene: NA
CDR3 DNA: TGCAGCGTTGTGTACTCCTACAATGAGCAGTTCTTC; CDR3 protein: CSVVYSYNEQFF; J gene: TRBJ2-1; clone size: NA; V gene: TRBV29-1; D gene: NA
CDR3 DNA: TGTGCCAGCAGCTCGACAGTTCCGGCAGAGACCCAGTACTTC; CDR3 protein: CASSSTVPAETQYF; J gene: TRBJ2-5; clone size: NA; V gene: TRBV9; D gene: NA
CDR3 DNA: TGCGCCAGCAGCTTGGACAGGGGCACAGATACGCAGTATTTT; CDR3 protein: CASSLDRGTDTQYF; J gene: TRBJ2-3; clone size: NA; V gene: TRBV5-1; D gene: NA
CDR3 DNA: TGTGCCAGCGAGGGGGCGAACACCGGGGAGCTGTTTTTT; CDR3 protein: CASEGANTGELFF; J gene: TRBJ2-2; clone size: few; V gene: TRBV28; D gene: NA